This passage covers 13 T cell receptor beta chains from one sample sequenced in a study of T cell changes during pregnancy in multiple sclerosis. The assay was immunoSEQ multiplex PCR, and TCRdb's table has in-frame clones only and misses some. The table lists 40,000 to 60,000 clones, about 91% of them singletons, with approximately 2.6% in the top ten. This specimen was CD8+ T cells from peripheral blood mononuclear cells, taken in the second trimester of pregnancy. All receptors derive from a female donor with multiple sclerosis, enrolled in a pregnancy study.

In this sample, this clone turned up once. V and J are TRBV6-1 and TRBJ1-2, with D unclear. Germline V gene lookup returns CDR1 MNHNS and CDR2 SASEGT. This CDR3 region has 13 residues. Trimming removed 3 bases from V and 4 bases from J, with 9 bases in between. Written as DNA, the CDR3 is TGTGCCAGCAGTGAGGGCAGAACCTATGGCTACACCTTC. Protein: CASSEGRTYGYTF.

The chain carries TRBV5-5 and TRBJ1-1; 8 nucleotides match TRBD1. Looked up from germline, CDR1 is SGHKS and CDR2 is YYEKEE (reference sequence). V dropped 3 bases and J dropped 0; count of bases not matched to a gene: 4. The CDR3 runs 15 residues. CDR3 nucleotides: TGTGCCAGCAGCTGGGGACAGGCGCTGAACACTGAAGCTTTCTTT. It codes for CASSWGQALNTEAFF.

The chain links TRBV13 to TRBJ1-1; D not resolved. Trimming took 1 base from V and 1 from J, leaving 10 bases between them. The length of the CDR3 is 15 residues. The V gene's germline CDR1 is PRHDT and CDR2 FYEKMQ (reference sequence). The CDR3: CASSLVEGGNTEAFF. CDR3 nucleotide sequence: TGTGCCAGCAGCTTAGTTGAGGGAGGGAACACTGAAGCTTTCTTT.

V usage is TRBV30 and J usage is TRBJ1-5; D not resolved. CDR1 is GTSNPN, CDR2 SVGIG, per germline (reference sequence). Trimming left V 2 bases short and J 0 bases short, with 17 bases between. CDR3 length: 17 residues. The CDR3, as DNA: TGTGCCTGGAGTTCCCCACCGGAGGGATTTAGCAATCAGCCCCAGCATTTT. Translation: CAWSSPPEGFSNQPQHF.

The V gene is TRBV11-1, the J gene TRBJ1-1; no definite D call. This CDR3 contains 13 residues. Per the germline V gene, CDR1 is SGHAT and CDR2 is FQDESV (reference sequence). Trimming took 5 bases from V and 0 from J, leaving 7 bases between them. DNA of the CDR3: TGTGCCAGCAGCCGGAGTATGAACACTGAAGCTTTCTTT. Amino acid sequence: CASSRSMNTEAFF. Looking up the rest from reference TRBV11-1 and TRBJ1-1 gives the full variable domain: EAEVAQSPRYKITEKSQAVAFWCDPISGHATLYWYRQILGQGPELLVQFQDESVVDDSQLPKDRFSAERLKGVDSTLKIQPAELGDSAMYLCASSRSMNTEAFFGQGTRLTVV.

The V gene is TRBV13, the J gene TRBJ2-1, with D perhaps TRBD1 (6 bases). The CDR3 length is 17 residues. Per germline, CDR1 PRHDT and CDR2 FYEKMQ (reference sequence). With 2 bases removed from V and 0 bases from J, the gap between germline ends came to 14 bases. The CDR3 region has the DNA TGTGCCAGCAGCTTACACCGGGACACAAGCTCCTACAATGAGCAGTTCTTC. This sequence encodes CASSLHRDTSSYNEQFF.

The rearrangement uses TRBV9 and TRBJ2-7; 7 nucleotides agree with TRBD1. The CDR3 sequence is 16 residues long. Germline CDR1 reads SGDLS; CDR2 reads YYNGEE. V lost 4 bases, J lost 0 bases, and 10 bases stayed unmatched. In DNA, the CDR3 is TGTGCCAGCAGCCCCCAAGGACAGGTGTTCTCCTACGAGCAGTACTTC. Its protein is CASSPQGQVFSYEQYF.

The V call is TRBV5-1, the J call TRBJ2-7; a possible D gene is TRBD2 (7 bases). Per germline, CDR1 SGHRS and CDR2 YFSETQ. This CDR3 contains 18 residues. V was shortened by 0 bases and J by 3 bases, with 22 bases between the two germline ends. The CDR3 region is CASSLAGAGTRGGYEQYF. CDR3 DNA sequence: TGCGCCAGCAGCTTGGCAGGAGCCGGGACAAGGGGGGGCTACGAGCAGTACTTC.

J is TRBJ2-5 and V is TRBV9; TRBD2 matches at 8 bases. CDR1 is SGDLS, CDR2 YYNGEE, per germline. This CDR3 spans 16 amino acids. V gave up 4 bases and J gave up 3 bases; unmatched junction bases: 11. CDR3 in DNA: TGTGCCAGCAGCAACTCTCTCGGGGGGGCCGAAGAGACCCAGTACTTC. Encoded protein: CASSNSLGGAEETQYF.

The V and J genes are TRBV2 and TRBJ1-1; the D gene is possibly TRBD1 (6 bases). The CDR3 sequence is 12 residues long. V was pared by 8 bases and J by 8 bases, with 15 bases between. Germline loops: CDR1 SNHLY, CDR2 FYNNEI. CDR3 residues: CASFRDTAEAFF. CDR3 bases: TGTGCCAGCTTTCGGGACACCGCCGAAGCTTTCTTT. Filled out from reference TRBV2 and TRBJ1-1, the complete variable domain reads EPEVTQTPSHQVTQMGQEVILRCVPISNHLYFYWYRQILGQKVEFLVSFYNNEISEKSEIFDDQFSVERPDGSNFTLKIRSTKLEDSAMYFCASFRDTAEAFFGQGTRLTVV.

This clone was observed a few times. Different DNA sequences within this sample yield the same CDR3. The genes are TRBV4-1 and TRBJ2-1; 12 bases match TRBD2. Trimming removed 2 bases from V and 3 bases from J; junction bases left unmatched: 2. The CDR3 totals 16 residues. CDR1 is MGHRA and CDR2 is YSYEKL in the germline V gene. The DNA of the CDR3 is TGCGCCAGCAGCCAATCACTAGCGGGGGGCTACAATGAGCAGTTCTTC. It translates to CASSQSLAGGYNEQFF.

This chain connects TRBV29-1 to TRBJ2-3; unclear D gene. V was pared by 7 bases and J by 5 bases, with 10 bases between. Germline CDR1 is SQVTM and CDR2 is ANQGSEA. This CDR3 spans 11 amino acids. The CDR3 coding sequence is TGCAGCGGTGGCCCCCTAGATACGCAGTATTTT. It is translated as CSGGPLDTQYF.

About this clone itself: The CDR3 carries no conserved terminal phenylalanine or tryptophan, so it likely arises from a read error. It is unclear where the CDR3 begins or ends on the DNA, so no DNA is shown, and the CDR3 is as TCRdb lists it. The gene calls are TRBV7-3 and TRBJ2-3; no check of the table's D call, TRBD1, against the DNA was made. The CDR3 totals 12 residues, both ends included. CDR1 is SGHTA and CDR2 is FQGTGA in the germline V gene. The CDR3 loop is CASSKGQVGVFV.